The present entry profiles one T cell receptor beta chain with its context. Primers included in the PCR were 60 Vbeta and 13 Jbeta primers. The table came from immunoSEQ multiplex PCR; TCRdb's copy has only in-frame clones and leaves some out. The table lists about 78,000 clones, 80% of them singletons. This record comes from a study of cytomegalovirus exposure and HLA in healthy donors. The germline CDR1 and CDR2 sequences are SGHRS and YFSETQ. The V end was cut by 7 bases, the J end by 3 bases, with 16 bases between. This CDR3 contains 14 residues. The chain couples TRBV5-1 to TRBJ2-5; no firm D call. The sequence was obtained from a man aged 50-59 years in good health and CMV-seropositive. The sequenced sample was PBMCs. CDR3 sequence (DNA): TGCGCCAGCTCGGCCTGGGCCCGAAAAGAGACCCAGTACTTC. Amino acids: CASSAWARKETQYF.